Here is one TCR beta chain with its context. The antigen remains unidentified. This sample was taken from a study of T cell repertoires in cytomegalovirus infection. The CDR3 loop spans 15 amino acids. V lost 2 bases and J 7 bases, leaving 14 bases between the germline ends. In germline, CDR1 is SEHNR, CDR2 FQNEAQ (reference sequence). One entry per CDR3 protein results from TCRdb running MiXCR on the reads. The repertoire holds some 280,000 distinct CDR3 sequences, with roughly 15% as singletons. Study conclusions and caveats: HLA-C-restricted CMV-specific TCR beta clonotypes prevailed in the ex vivo response.

The TCR sequence derives from a human donor in good health (CMV status not recorded). Some clones in this sample may be carry-over from other donors' samples. Sequenced material: PBMCs. The chain recombines TRBV7-9 with TRBJ2-2; weak D call: TRBD2 (6 bases). DNA of the CDR3: TGTGCCAGCAGCTTAACCGGGAGCCCGGACGGGGAGCTGTTTTTT. It encodes CASSLTGSPDGELFF. Supplemented by reference TRBV7-9 and TRBJ2-2, the full variable domain reads DTGVSQNPRHKITKRGQNVTFRCDPISEHNRLYWYRQTLGQGPEFLTYFQNEAQLEKSRLLSDRFSAERPKGSFSTLEIQRTEQGDSAMYLCASSLTGSPDGELFFGEGSRLTVL.